Sequencing of this T cell receptor (beta chain) was carried out in a study of T cell responses to AZD1222 COVID-19 vaccine. Study-wide results and limits: Mostly white British, mostly female donors; authors suggested clonal diversity may be underestimated. Recipients of AZD1222 seropositive at baseline numbered only 6 or 7.

With respect to this clone: Antigen: not known.

Data came from immunoSEQ multiplex PCR; TCRdb stores just in-frame clones and leaves some out. The repertoire holds tens of thousands of clones, 65% to 90% seen once, with about 7.1% in the top ten. This sample comprised peripheral blood, obtained 28 days after the second AZD1222 dose. This clonotype originated in an adult who received the AZD1222 COVID-19 vaccine.

The CDR3 is CASSPTLAFTHSPLHF. The CDR3 DNA reads as TGTGCCAGCAGCCCTACCTTGGCCTTCACACATTCACCCCTCCACTTT. The chain combines TRBV4-2 with TRBJ1-6, with no clear D. CDR1 is LGHNA, CDR2 YNFKEQ, per germline. The CDR3 loop spans 16 amino acids. V lost 4 bases to trimming and J lost 8 bases, with 18 bases between them.